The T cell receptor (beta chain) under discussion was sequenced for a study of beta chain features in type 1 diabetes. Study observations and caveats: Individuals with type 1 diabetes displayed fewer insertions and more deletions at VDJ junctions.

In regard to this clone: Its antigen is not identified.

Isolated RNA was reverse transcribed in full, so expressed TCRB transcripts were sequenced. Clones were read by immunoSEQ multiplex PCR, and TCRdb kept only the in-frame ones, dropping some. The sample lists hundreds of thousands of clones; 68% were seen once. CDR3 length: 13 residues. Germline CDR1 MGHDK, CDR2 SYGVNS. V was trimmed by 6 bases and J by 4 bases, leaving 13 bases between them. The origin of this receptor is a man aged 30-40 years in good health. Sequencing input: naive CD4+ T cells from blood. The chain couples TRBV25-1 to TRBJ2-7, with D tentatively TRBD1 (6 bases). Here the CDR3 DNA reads TGTGCCAGCAGGGAAACAGGGCTGTACGAGCAGTACTTC. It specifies CASRETGLYEQYF.